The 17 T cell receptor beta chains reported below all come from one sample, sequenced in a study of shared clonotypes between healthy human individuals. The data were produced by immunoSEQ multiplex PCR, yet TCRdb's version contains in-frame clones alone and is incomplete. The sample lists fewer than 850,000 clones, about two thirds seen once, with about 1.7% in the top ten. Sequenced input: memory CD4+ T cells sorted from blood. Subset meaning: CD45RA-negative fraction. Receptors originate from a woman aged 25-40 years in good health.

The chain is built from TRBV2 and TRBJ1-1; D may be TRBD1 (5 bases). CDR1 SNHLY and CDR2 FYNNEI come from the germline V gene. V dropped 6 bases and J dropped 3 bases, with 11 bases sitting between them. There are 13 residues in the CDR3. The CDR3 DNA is TGTGCCAGCAGCCAAACCAGGGACACTGAAGCTTTCTTT. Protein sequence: CASSQTRDTEAFF.

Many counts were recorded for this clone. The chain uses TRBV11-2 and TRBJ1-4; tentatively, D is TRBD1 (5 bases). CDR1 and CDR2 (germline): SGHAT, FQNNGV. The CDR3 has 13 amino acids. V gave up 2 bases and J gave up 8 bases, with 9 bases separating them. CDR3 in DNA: TGTGCCAGCAGCTTAATCAGGGCCGAAAAACTGTTTTTT. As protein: CASSLIRAEKLFF.

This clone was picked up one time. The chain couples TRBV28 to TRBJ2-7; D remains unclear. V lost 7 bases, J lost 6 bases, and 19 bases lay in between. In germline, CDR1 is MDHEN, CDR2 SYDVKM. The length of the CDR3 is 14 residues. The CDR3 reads CASNHDGAGFEQYF. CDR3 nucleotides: TGTGCCAGCAATCACGATGGTGCCGGCTTCGAGCAGTACTTC. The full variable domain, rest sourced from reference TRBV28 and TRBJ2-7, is DVKVTQSSRYLVKRTGEKVFLECVQDMDHENMFWYRQDPGLGLRLIYFSYDVKMKEKGDIPEGYSVSREKKERFSLILESASTNQTSMYLCASNHDGAGFEQYFGPGTRLTVT.

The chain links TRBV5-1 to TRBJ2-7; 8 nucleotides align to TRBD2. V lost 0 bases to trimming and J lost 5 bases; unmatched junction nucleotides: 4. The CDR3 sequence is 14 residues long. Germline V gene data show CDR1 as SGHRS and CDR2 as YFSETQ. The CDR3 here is CASSLAIAGNEQYF. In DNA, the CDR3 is TGCGCCAGCAGCTTGGCAATAGCGGGAAACGAGCAGTACTTC.

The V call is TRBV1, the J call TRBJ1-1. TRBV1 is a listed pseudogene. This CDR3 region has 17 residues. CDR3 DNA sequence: TGCACCAGCAGCCAAAGTGGCGGCTTACGTCCGAACACTGAAGCTTTCTTT. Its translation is CTSSQSGGLRPNTEAFF.

The CDR3: CASSAEVGGSNQPQHF. As DNA, the CDR3 is TGTGCCAGCAGTGCCGAAGTGGGGGGATCCAATCAGCCCCAGCATTTT. This chain joins TRBV6-1 and TRBJ1-5, with D perhaps matching TRBD1 (5 bases). V lost 4 bases to trimming and J lost 3 bases, with 16 bases between them. Germline V lookup: CDR1 MNHNS, CDR2 SASEGT. The CDR3 runs 16 residues.

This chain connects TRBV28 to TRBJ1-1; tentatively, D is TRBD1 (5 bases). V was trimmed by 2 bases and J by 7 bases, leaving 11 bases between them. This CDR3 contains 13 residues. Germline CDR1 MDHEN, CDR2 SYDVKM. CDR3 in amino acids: CASSLPGTFEAFF. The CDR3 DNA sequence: TGTGCCAGCAGTTTACCAGGGACCTTTGAAGCTTTCTTT.

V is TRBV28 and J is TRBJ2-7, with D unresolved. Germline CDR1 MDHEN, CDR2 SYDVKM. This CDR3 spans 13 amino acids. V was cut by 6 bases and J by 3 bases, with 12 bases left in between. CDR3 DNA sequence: TGTGCCAGCAGGGCCCCGGGCATCTACGAGCAGTACTTC. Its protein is CASRAPGIYEQYF.

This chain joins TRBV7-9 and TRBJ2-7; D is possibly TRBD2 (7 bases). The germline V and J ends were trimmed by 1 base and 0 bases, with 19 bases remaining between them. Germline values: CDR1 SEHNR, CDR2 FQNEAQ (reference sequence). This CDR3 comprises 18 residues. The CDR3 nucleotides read TGTGCCAGCAGCTTAGGTAGGGGGGGTAAGGCGAGCTCCTACGAGCAGTACTTC. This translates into CASSLGRGGKASSYEQYF.

CDR3 loop: CASSDPGLAELSTDTQYF. The CDR3, as DNA: TGTGCCAGTAGTGATCCGGGACTAGCGGAACTAAGCACAGATACGCAGTATTTT. The V and J genes are TRBV19 and TRBJ2-3, with 11 bases identical to TRBD2. The length of the CDR3 is 18 residues. In germline, CDR1 is LNHDA, CDR2 SQIVND (reference sequence). Trimming removed 5 bases from V and 0 bases from J; junction bases left unmatched: 10.

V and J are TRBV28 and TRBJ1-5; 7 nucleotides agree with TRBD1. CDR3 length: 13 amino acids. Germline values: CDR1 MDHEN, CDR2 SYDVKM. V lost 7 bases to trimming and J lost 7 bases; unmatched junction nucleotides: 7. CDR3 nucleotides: TGTGCCAGCAAGGAGGGGGCCCAGCAGCCCCAGCATTTT. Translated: CASKEGAQQPQHF.

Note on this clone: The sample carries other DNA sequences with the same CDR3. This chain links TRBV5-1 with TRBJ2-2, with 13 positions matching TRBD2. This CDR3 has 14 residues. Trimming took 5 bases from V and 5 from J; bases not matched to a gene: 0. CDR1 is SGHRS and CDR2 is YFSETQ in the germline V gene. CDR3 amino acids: CASRLAGGTGELFF. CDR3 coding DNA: TGCGCCAGCAGACTAGCGGGAGGGACCGGGGAGCTGTTTTTT.

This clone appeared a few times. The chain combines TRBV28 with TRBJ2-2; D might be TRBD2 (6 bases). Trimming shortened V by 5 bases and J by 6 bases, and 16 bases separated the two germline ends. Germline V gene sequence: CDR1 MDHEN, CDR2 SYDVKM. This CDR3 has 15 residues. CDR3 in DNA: TGTGCCAGCAGTCCCGCAGGGTCGGGAGCCGGGGAGCTGTTTTTT. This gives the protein CASSPAGSGAGELFF.

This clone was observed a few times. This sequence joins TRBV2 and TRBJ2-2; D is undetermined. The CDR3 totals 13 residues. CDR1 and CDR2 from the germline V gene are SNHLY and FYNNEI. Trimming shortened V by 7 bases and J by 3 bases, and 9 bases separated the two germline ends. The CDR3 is CASNYIDTGELFF. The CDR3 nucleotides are TGTGCCAGCAATTACATCGACACCGGGGAGCTGTTTTTT.

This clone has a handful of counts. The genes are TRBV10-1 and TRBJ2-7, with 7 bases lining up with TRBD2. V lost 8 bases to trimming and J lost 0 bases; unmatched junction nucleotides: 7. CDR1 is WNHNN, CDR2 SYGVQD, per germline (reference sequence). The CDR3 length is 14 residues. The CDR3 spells CASSRGGSSYEQYF. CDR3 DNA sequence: TGCGCCAGCTCTCGTGGCGGGAGCTCCTACGAGCAGTACTTC.

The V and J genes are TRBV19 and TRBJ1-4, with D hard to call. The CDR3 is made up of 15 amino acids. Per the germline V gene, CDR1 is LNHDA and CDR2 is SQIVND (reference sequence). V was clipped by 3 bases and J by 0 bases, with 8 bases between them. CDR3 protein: CASSMVGSTNEKLFF. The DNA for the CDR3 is TGTGCCAGTAGTATGGTCGGTTCAACTAATGAAAAACTGTTTTTT.

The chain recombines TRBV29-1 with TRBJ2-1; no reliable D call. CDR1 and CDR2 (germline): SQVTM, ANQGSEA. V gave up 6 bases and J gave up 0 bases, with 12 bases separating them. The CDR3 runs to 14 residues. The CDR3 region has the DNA TGCAGCGTCCGTCCAAGTATCTCCTACAATGAGCAGTTCTTC. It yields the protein CSVRPSISYNEQFF.